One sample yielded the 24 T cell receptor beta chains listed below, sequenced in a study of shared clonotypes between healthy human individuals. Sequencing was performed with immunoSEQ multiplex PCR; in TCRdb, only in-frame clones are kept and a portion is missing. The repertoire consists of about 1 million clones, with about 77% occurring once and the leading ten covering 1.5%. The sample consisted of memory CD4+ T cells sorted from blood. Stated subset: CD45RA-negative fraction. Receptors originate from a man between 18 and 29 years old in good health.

The CDR3 DNA reads TGTGCCAGTAGTTCTCCGGGCCTTACCTACGAGCAGTACTTC. Protein product: CASSSPGLTYEQYF. The chain has TRBV19 and TRBJ2-7; D is uncertain. This CDR3 comprises 14 residues. V was cut by 5 bases and J by 2 bases, with 13 bases left in between. Germline values: CDR1 LNHDA, CDR2 SQIVND (reference sequence).

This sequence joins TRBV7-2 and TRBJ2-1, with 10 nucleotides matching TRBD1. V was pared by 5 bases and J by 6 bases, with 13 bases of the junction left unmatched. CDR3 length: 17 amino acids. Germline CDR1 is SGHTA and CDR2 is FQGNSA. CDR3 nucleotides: TGTGCCAGCAGCCTAACCCCCGCGACAGGGGGCTTCAATGAGCAGTTCTTC. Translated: CASSLTPATGGFNEQFF.

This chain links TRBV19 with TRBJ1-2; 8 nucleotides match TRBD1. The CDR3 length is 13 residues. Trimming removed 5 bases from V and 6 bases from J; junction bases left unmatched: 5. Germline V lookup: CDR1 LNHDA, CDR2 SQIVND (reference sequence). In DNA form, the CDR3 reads TGTGCCAGTAGTCCTAGGGACAGGAATGGCTACACCTTC. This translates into CASSPRDRNGYTF.

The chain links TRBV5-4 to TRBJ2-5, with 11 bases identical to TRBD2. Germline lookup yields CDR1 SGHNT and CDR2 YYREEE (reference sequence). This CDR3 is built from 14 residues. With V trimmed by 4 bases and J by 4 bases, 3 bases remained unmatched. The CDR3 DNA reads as TGTGCCAGCAGCCTCGGGACTAGCGGAGAGACCCAGTACTTC. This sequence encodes CASSLGTSGETQYF.

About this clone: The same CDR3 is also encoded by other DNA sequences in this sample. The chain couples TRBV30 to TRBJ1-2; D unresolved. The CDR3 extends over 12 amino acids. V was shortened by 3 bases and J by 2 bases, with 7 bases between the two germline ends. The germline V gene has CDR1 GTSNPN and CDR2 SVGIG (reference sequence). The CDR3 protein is CAWRGNNYGYTF. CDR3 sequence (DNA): TGTGCCTGGAGGGGGAACAACTATGGCTACACCTTC.

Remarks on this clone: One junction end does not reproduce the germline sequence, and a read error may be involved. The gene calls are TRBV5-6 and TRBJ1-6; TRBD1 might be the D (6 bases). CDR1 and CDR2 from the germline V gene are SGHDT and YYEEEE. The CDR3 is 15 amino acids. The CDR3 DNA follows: TGTGCCAGCACCTTGACAGGCTGGTATAATTCACCCCTCCACTTT. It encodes CASTLTGWYNSPLHF.

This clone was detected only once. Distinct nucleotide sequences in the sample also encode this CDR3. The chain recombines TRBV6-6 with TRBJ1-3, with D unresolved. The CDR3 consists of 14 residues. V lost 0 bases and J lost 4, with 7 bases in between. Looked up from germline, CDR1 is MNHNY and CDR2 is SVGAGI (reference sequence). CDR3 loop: CASSYSTSGNTIYF. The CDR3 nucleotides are TGTGCCAGCAGTTACTCGACCTCGGGAAACACCATATATTTT.

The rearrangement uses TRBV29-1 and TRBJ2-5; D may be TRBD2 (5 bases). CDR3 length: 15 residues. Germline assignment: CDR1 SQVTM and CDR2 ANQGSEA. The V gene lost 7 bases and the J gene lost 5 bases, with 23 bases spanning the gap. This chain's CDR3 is CSGRPGFYGEETQYF. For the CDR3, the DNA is TGCAGCGGGCGGCCAGGATTTTACGGGGAGGAGACCCAGTACTTC.

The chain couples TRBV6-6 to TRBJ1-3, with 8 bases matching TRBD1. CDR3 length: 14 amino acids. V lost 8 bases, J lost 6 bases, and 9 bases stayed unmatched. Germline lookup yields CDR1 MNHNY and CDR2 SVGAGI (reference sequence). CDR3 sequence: CASGDRTSANTIYF. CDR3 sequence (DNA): TGTGCCAGCGGGGACAGGACGAGTGCAAACACCATATATTTT.

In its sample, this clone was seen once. CDR3 residues: CASSVGTSGGEQYF. CDR3 DNA sequence: TGTGCCAGCAGCGTAGGGACTAGCGGGGGCGAGCAGTACTTC. The chain links TRBV9 to TRBJ2-7, with 13 bases matching TRBD2. V dropped 0 bases and J dropped 6; count of bases not matched to a gene: 0. From germline, CDR1 is SGDLS and CDR2 YYNGEE. The CDR3 has 14 amino acids.

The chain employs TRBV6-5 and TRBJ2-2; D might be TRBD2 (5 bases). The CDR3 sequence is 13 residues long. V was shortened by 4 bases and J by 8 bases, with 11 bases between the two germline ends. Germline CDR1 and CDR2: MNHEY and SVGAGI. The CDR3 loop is CASSSGLGGELFF. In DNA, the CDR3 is TGTGCCAGCAGTTCGGGGTTAGGGGGGGAGCTGTTTTTT.

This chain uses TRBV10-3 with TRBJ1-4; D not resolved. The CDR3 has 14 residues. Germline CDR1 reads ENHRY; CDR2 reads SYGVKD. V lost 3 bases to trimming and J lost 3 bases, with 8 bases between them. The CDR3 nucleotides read TGTGCCATCAGTGAAAAGGGCCCTAATGAAAAACTGTTTTTT. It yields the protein CAISEKGPNEKLFF.

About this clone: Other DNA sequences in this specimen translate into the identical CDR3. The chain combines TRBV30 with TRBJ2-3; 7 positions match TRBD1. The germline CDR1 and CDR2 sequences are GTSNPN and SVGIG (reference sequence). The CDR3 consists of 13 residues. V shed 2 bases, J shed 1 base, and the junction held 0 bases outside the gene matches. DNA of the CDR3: TGTGCCTGGAGTACAGGGGGCACAGATACGCAGTATTTT. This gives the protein CAWSTGGTDTQYF.

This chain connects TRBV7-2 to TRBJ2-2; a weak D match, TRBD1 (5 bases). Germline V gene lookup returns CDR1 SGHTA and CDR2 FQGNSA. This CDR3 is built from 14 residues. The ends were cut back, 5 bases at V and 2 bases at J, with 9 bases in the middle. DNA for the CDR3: TGTGCCAGCAGCCCCTGGACAAACACCGGGGAGCTGTTTTTT. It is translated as CASSPWTNTGELFF.

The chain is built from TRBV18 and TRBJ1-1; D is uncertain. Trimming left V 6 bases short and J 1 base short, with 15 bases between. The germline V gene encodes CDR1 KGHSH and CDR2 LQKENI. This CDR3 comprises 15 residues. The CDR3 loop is CASSPAGVRNTEAFF. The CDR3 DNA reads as TGTGCCAGCTCCCCGGCTGGGGTCCGGAACACTGAAGCTTTCTTT.

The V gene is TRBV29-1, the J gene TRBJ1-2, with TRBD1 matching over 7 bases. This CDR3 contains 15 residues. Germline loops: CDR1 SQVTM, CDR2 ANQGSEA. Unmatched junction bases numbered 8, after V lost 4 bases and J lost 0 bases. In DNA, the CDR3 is TGCAGCGTTGGACAGGGCAGCGGTTCTAACTATGGCTACACCTTC. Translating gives CSVGQGSGSNYGYTF.

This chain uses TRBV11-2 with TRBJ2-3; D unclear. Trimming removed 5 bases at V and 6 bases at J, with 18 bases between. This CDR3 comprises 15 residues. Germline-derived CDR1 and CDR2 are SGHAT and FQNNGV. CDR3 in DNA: TGTGCCAGCAGCCTTTCACCCGGGCCCCAGGATACGCAGTATTTT. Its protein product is CASSLSPGPQDTQYF.

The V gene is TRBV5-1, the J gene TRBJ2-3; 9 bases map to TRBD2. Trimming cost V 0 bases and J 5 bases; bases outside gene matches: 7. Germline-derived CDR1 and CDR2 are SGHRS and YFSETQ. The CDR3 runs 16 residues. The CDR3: CASSLVSGGLIDTQYF. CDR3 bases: TGCGCCAGCAGCTTGGTTAGCGGGGGCTTAATAGATACGCAGTATTTT.

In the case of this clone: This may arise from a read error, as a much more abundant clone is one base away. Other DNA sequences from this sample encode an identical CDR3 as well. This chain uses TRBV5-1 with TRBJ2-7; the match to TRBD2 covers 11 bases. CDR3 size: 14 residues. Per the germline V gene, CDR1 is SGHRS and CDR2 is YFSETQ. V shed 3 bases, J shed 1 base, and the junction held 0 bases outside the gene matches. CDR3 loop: CASSSSGGSYEQYF. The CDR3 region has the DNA TGCGCCAGCAGCTCTAGCGGGGGGTCCTACGAGCAGTACTTC.

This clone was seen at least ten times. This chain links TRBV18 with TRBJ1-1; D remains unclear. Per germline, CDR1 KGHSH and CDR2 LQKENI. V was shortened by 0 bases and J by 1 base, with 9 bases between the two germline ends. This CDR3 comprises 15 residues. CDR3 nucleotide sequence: TGTGCCAGCTCACCACCGGTCCGCTCGAACACTGAAGCTTTCTTT. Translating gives CASSPPVRSNTEAFF.

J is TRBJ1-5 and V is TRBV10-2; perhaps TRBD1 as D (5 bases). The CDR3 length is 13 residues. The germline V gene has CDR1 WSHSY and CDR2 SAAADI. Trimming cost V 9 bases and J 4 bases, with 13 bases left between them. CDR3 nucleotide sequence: TGCGCCAGTCAAGAAGACAGAAATCAGCCCCAGCATTTT. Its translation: CASQEDRNQPQHF.

In DNA, the CDR3 is TGTGCCAGCAGTTCCCACCCCGGAGTGGGAGGCGAAAAACTGTTTTTT. This sequence encodes CASSSHPGVGGEKLFF. The chain carries TRBV27 and TRBJ1-4; D remains unclear. The CDR3 runs to 16 residues. Trimming stripped 4 bases from V and 8 bases from J, with 20 bases between. Per germline, CDR1 MNHEY and CDR2 SMNVEV (reference sequence).

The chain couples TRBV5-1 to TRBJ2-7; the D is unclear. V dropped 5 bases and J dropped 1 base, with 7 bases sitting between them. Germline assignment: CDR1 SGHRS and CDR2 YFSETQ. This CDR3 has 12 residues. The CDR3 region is CASSSESYEQYF. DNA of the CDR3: TGCGCCAGCAGTTCAGAGTCCTACGAGCAGTACTTC.

CDR3 sequence reads: CASSSSGRAEETQYF. In nucleotides, the CDR3 is TGTGCCAGCAGCTCTAGCGGGAGGGCAGAAGAGACCCAGTACTTC. The rearrangement links TRBV6-1 to TRBJ2-5; 12 bases align to TRBD2. V shed 6 bases and J 3 bases; nucleotides not matched to a gene: 5. Per the germline V gene, CDR1 is MNHNS and CDR2 is SASEGT. This CDR3 contains 15 residues.